Listed below are T cell receptor beta chains from one sample, sequenced in a study of blood T cells in healthy people across ages. TCRdb fed the 5' RACE reads into MiXCR, producing one record per CDR3 protein. The sample includes about 1.4 million distinct CDR3 sequences, 59% of them seen just once. The sample consisted of blood. Source of these receptors: a man younger than 35 in good health. CDR3s include the opening cysteine and the closing phenylalanine or tryptophan. Fields, in order: clone size, J gene, V gene, D gene, CDR3 DNA, CDR3 protein. The D gene is left open where the match is weak. Size values are once, few and many counts, or a class for expanded clones, and some rows have none.

NA TRBJ2-1 TRBV20-1 NA TGCAGTGCTAGAGTGCCAGGTTGGAATGAGCAGTTCTTC CSARVPGWNEQFF
NA TRBJ2-3 TRBV24-1 TRBD2 TGTGCCACCAGTGATCCGATAGCGGGAGAAACAGATACGCAGTATTTT CATSDPIAGETDTQYF
NA TRBJ2-3 TRBV29-1 NA TGCAGCGTTGAAGTGGTATCAGGAGGAGATACGCAGTATTTT CSVEVVSGGDTQYF
NA TRBJ1-1 TRBV21-1 NA TGTGCCAGCAGCAAGAGGACAGCCAAGTACACTGAAGCTTTCTTT CASSKRTAKYTEAFF
NA TRBJ2-1 TRBV6-5 NA TGTGCCAGCAGTAGCCCCGCGAGGGAGGCCCAGTTCTTC CASSSPAREAQFF
once TRBJ1-5 TRBV7-2 NA TGTGCCAGCAGCGTAGCGGGCCACAATCAGCCCCAGCATTTT CASSVAGHNQPQHF
NA TRBJ2-7 TRBV5-1 NA TGCGCCAGCAGCTTGGTTTTCACTGGACAGTCGGTTTACGAGCAGTACTTC CASSLVFTGQSVYEQYF
NA TRBJ1-2 TRBV3-1 NA TGTGCCAGCAGCCAAAGGCTAAGTGGCTACACCTTC CASSQRLSGYTF
few TRBJ2-1 TRBV2 NA TGTGCCAGCAGTAGCGGGTCCAGCTCCTACAATGAGCAGTTCTTC CASSSGSSSYNEQFF
NA TRBJ2-7 TRBV9 NA TGTGCCAGCAGCGCCGGGACATCGAACTCCTACGAGCAGTACTTC CASSAGTSNSYEQYF
NA TRBJ2-3 TRBV6-6 TRBD2 TGTGCCAGCAGCGCCGACGGGGGGGATCTCACAGATACGCAGTATTTT CASSADGGDLTDTQYF
few TRBJ2-1 TRBV10-3 TRBD2 TGTGCCACCCAGCCAGTAGCAGCGGGGGACAATGAGCAGTTCTTC CATQPVAAGDNEQFF
NA TRBJ2-1 TRBV20-1 NA TGCAGTGCTAGGCCGGTAGAGCAGTTCTTC CSARPVEQFF
NA TRBJ2-1 TRBV20-1 NA TGCAGTGCTAGCCCTACGGGGGCGGGAGTCGTATATGAGCAGTTCTTC CSASPTGAGVVYEQFF
NA TRBJ2-7 TRBV30 NA TGTGCCTGGAGTGCTGCTAACTCCTACGAGCAGTACTTC CAWSAANSYEQYF
NA TRBJ1-4 TRBV5-1 NA TGCGCCAGCAGCGCTAACAGGTGGGGACCGGGGGAAAAACTGTTTTTT CASSANRWGPGEKLFF
NA TRBJ1-4 TRBV12-3/TRBV12-4 NA TGTGCCAGCAGGAAGTCAGGAGGACAGGAAAAACTGTTTTTT CASRKSGGQEKLFF
NA TRBJ2-7 TRBV27 TRBD1 TGTGCCAGCAGCCCTTCTGGGACAGGGGTCGACGAGCAGTACTTC CASSPSGTGVDEQYF
NA TRBJ2-1 TRBV12-3/TRBV12-4 NA TGTGCCATCGGACAGTACAATAAGCAGTTCTTC CAIGQYNKQFF
few TRBJ1-4 TRBV12-3/TRBV12-4 NA TGTGCCAGCAGTGCTACCGGGATGAATGAAAAACTGTTTTTT CASSATGMNEKLFF
NA TRBJ1-5 TRBV10-3 NA TGTGCCATCAGGGAGTCTCGGGGGGATCAGCCCCAGCATTTT CAIRESRGDQPQHF
NA TRBJ2-7 TRBV10-3 NA TGTGCCATCAGTGAATTTGCCGAGCAGTACTTC CAISEFAEQYF
few TRBJ2-7 TRBV4-1 TRBD2 TGCGCCAGCAGCCAAGGGACTAGCGCTGGATACGAGCAGTACTTC CASSQGTSAGYEQYF
NA TRBJ2-1 TRBV7-9 NA TGTGCCAGCAGCTTAGAGGATAGAAATGAGCAGTTCTTC CASSLEDRNEQFF
NA TRBJ1-2 TRBV5-1 NA TGCGCCAGCAGCTCCGCGGAGAGGGCAGATGGCTACACCTTC CASSSAERADGYTF
few TRBJ2-5 TRBV6-5 NA TGTGCCAGCAGTTACTCGAGAGGCCGAGGGAAGACCCAGTACTTC CASSYSRGRGKTQYF
NA TRBJ2-7 TRBV3-1 TRBD2 TGTGCCAGCAGCCAATCCCTAGCGGGGGACGAGCAGTACTTC CASSQSLAGDEQYF
NA TRBJ2-5 TRBV6-6 NA TGTGCCAGCAGTTACTCGGGTGGGGGCGGCCAAGAGACCCAGTACTTC CASSYSGGGGQETQYF